The subject of this entry is one T cell receptor beta chain. What it binds is unknown. The CDR3 sequence is 15 residues long. Germline-derived CDR1 and CDR2 are SGHNT and YENEEA. Trimming removed 5 bases at V and 0 bases at J, with 12 bases between. Amplification used 60 V beta primers and 13 J beta primers. Sequenced by immunoSEQ multiplex PCR; TCRdb stores in-frame clones only, minus some. The sample lists roughly 100,000 clones; nearly 90% were seen once. Time point described: after dendritic cell vaccination, including at tumor progression/relapse. The data stem from a study of glioma-infiltrating T cells after dendritic cell vaccination. As for the study in general: Autologous tumor lysate was loaded overnight onto monocyte-derived dendritic cells grown less than 8 days with IL-4 and GM-CSF. Whole-study results and caveats: Longer survival after dendritic cell vaccination followed higher pretreatment TIL content.

The clonotype originates from a human donor with glioblastoma. The material was blood, obtained after dendritic cell vaccination. This chain joins TRBV11-3 and TRBJ2-3, with TRBD1 as a possible D gene (6 bases). The CDR3 loop is CASSPGTLSTDTQYF. DNA for the CDR3: TGTGCCAGCAGCCCCGGGACACTAAGCACAGATACGCAGTATTTT.